Listed here is a single T cell receptor (beta chain). The antigen is undetermined. This specimen belongs to a study of OX40 agonist ivuxolimab in advanced cancers. At the level of the study: Checkpoint inhibitors had been given previously to 35% to 50% of patients.

In germline, CDR1 is SGHRS, CDR2 YFSETQ. The CDR3 sequence is 15 residues long. Losses at the gene ends were 4 bases for V and 0 bases for J; bases not matched to a gene: 6. Using immunoSEQ multiplex PCR, the repertoire was profiled, and TCRdb retains in-frame clones only, with some absent. In the table there are tens of thousands of clones, around nine tenths of which are singletons. General study points: Low normalized T-cell clonal expansion also characterized some of the nonresponders. The work left the antigen specificity of expanded peripheral T cells undetermined. Circulating CD4+ and CD8+ T cells showed clonal expansion by week 6 at 0.1 to 3.0 mg/kg.

The sequences come from CD4+ or CD8+ T cells sorted from blood, collected in a trial of the OX40 agonist ivuxolimab. The rearrangement uses TRBV5-1 and TRBJ2-5, with 7 bases identical to TRBD1. The sequence derives from an adult with an advanced solid tumor such as melanoma, head and neck, liver or kidney cancer. CDR3 residues: CASSRQGSYQETQYF. CDR3 DNA sequence: TGCGCCAGCAGCCGACAGGGCTCCTACCAAGAGACCCAGTACTTC.